This T cell receptor beta chain was sequenced during a study of cytomegalovirus exposure and HLA in healthy donors. Looking at the study overall: The same platform as the roughly 630 first-cohort repertoires was used for the 100 to 150 validation repertoires, a later analysis reported. General study results and limits: Subsequent analysis showed first-cohort TCR clusters tending to co-occur in 120 validation repertoires. Three chains linked to CMV were shown in vitro to be specific for CMV antigens.

Method: immunoSEQ multiplex PCR; TCRdb's copy keeps in-frame clones and lacks some. Among under 70,000 clones listed, 80% to 90% were seen once. The validation cohort, a group of over a hundred subjects, included the donors and was separate from the roughly 670-subject first cohort. For this clone: Its antigen is as yet unknown.

Trimming took off 4 bases at V and 6 bases at J, with 13 bases between the two ends. CDR1 and CDR2 (germline): WSHSY, SAAADI. The CDR3 is 14 residues long. This TCR derives from a woman in her late teens or twenties in good health and CMV-seronegative. Sequences were obtained from PBMCs. The chain links TRBV10-2 to TRBJ2-1; no clear D gene. In DNA, the CDR3 is TGCGCCAGCAGTGTTTCTGGAGACTTCAATGAGCAGTTCTTC. It encodes CASSVSGDFNEQFF.